The 10 T cell receptor beta chains given below trace back to one sample, sequenced in a study of cytomegalovirus exposure and HLA in healthy donors. Primers included in the PCR were 60 Vbeta and 13 Jbeta primers. The method was immunoSEQ multiplex PCR; TCRdb's version includes in-frame clones alone and lacks a portion of them. The repertoire holds 150,000 or so clones, with roughly 80% as singletons. Sequencing was performed on PBMCs. The receptors were sampled from a female donor in good health and CMV-seronegative.

CDR3 sequence: CASRVSAVAEKLFF. CDR3 nucleotide sequence: TGTGCCAGCCGGGTATCCGCGGTGGCCGAAAAACTGTTTTTT. The gene calls are TRBV6-6 and TRBJ1-4; D gene unclear. Trimming pared 8 bases from V and 8 bases from J, leaving 18 bases between. Germline V gene sequence: CDR1 MNHNY, CDR2 SVGAGI (reference sequence). There are 14 residues in the CDR3.

This chain connects TRBV30 to TRBJ2-3, with a tentative D call TRBD1 (6 bases). CDR1 and CDR2 (germline): GTSNPN, SVGIG (reference sequence). The CDR3 consists of 14 residues. Trimming removed 5 bases at V and 2 bases at J, with 14 bases between. CDR3 residues: CAWETGGFTDTQYF. The CDR3 DNA follows: TGTGCCTGGGAGACAGGCGGGTTCACAGATACGCAGTATTTT.

The table lists this clone with a count of one. CDR3 region: CASSPPWGTSGSTDEQYF. The DNA of the CDR3 is TGTGCCAGCAGTCCTCCCTGGGGGACTAGCGGGAGTACAGACGAGCAGTACTTC. The chain has TRBV7-2 and TRBJ2-7; 14 nucleotides align to TRBD2. The CDR3 is 18 amino acids. The V gene end was trimmed by 6 bases and the J gene end by 5 bases; junction bases not matched to a gene: 15. The germline CDR1 and CDR2 sequences are SGHTA and FQGNSA.

As concerns this clone: One end of the junction is discordant with germline, which a read error may explain. The chain links TRBV5-6 to TRBJ2-1; no definite D call. The CDR3 is 11 amino acids. CDR1 is SGHDT and CDR2 is YYEEEE in the germline V gene. The CDR3 region is CASSLVREQFF. The CDR3 DNA reads TGTGCCAGCAGTTTGGTGCGTGAGCAGTTCTTC.

This chain uses TRBV27 with TRBJ1-4, with 12 bases fitting TRBD1. Germline loops: CDR1 MNHEY, CDR2 SMNVEV (reference sequence). V dropped 6 bases and J dropped 6; count of bases not matched to a gene: 8. The CDR3 is 16 amino acids. As DNA, the CDR3 is TGTGCCAGCAGCTACGGGACAGGGGGCGGGTATGAAAAACTGTTTTTT. Translation gives CASSYGTGGGYEKLFF.

This chain connects TRBV19 to TRBJ2-6, with TRBD1 matching over 8 bases. The CDR3 is made up of 14 amino acids. Germline V gene lookup returns CDR1 LNHDA and CDR2 SQIVND (reference sequence). For the CDR3, the DNA is TGTGCTTCGACAGGGGCATCTGGGGCCAACGTCCTGACTTTC. Amino acid sequence: CASTGASGANVLTF.

The chain uses TRBV4-1 and TRBJ1-6, with 7 positions matching TRBD1. The CDR3 is 16 amino acids. CDR1 and CDR2 from the germline V gene are MGHRA and YSYEKL. Losses at the gene ends were 0 bases for V and 7 bases for J; bases not matched to a gene: 6. The CDR3 sequence is CASSQETGYENSPLHF. The CDR3 bases are TGCGCCAGCAGCCAAGAGACAGGGTATGAGAATTCACCCCTCCACTTT.

CDR3 sequence: CASSLVSRGTTGELFF. The DNA of the CDR3 is TGTGCCAGCAGCTTAGTGTCCAGGGGCACCACCGGGGAGCTGTTTTTT. The chain carries TRBV7-6 and TRBJ2-2; a possible D gene is TRBD1 (6 bases). CDR3 length: 16 amino acids. Germline CDR1 is SGHVS and CDR2 is FNYEAQ. V lost 1 base and J 4 bases, leaving 13 bases between the germline ends.

This clone was recorded only once. The genes are TRBV5-1 and TRBJ2-6, with unresolved D. Trimming took off 3 bases at V and 0 bases at J, with 22 bases between the two ends. This CDR3 is 20 amino acids long. Germline-derived CDR1 and CDR2 are SGHRS and YFSETQ. CDR3 nucleotides: TGCGCCAGCAGCTCCCGGGTCCCACAATACGAAAGCTCTGGGGCCAACGTCCTGACTTTC. Its protein product is CASSSRVPQYESSGANVLTF. The full variable domain, its missing parts supplied by reference TRBV5-1 and TRBJ2-6, is KAGVTQTPRYLIKTRGQQVTLSCSPISGHRSVSWYQQTPGQGLQFLFEYFSETQRNKGNFPGRFSGRQFSNSRSEMNVSTLELGDSALYLCASSSRVPQYESSGANVLTFGAGSRLTVL.

The chain combines TRBV7-6 with TRBJ1-1, with TRBD1 matching 7 bases. V trimming: 4 bases; J trimming: 6 bases; junction bases outside the gene matches: 8. The CDR3 is 14 residues long. Germline V gene data show CDR1 as SGHVS and CDR2 as FNYEAQ. In DNA form, the CDR3 reads TGTGCCAGCAGCTCAGGAGGGGGCGCGGCTGAAGCTTTCTTT. Its protein is CASSSGGGAAEAFF.